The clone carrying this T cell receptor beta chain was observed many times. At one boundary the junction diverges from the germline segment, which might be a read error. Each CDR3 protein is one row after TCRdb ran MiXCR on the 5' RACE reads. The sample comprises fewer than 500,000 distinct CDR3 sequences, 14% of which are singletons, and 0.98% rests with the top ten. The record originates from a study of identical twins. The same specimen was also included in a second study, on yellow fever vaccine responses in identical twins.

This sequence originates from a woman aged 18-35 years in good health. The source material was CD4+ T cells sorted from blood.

The CDR3 here is CASSPDRGAYNEQFF. CDR3 in DNA: TGTGCTAGCAGCCCGGACAGGGGGGCCTACAATGAGCAGTTCTTC. V gene TRBV7-7 combines with J gene TRBJ2-1; 10 nucleotides line up with TRBD1. The CDR3 extends over 15 amino acids. CDR1 is SSHAT, CDR2 FNYEAQ, per germline (reference sequence). Using reference TRBV7-7 and TRBJ2-1 for the parts outside the CDR3, the full variable domain is GAGVSQSPRYKVTKRGQDVTLRCDPISSHATLYWYQQALGQGPEFLTYFNYEAQPDKSGLPSDRFSAERPEGSISTLTIQRTEQRDSAMYRCASSPDRGAYNEQFFGPGTRLTVL.